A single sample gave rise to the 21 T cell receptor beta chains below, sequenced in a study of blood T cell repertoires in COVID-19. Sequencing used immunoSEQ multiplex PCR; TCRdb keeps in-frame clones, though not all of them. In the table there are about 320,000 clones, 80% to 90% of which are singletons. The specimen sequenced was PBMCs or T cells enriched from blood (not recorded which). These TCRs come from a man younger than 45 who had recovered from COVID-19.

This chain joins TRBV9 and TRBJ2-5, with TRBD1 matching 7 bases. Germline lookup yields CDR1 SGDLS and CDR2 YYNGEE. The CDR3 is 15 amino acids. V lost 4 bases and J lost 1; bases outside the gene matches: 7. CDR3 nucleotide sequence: TGTGCCAGCAGCTTCCGACAGGGCACCCAAGAGACCCAGTACTTC. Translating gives CASSFRQGTQETQYF.

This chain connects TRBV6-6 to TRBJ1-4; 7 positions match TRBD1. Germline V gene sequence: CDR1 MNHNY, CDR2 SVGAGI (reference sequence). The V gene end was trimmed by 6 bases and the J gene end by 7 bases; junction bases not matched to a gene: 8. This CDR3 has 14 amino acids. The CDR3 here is CASRIQGRAEKLFF. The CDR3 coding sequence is TGTGCCAGCAGGATACAGGGGCGGGCTGAAAAACTGTTTTTT.

The CDR3 DNA sequence: TGTGCCAGCAGCGTAGCTACTAGCGGGGCCGGGGAGCTGTTTTTT. The encoded protein is CASSVATSGAGELFF. V usage is TRBV9 and J usage is TRBJ2-2; 10 nucleotides agree with TRBD2. The CDR3 covers 15 residues. Looked up from germline, CDR1 is SGDLS and CDR2 is YYNGEE. With V trimmed by 0 bases and J by 6 bases, 2 bases remained unmatched.

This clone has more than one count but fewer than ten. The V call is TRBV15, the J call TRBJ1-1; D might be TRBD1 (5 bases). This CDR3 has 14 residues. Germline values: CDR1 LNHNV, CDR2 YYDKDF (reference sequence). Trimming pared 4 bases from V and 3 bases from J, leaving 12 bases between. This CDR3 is CATSTAGTHTEAFF. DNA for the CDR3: TGTGCCACCAGCACCGCAGGGACTCACACTGAAGCTTTCTTT.

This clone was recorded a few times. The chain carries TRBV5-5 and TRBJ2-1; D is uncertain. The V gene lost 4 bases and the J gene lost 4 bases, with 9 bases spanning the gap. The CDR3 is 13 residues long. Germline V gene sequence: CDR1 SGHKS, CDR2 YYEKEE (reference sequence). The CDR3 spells CASSADTYNEQFF. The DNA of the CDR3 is TGTGCCAGCAGCGCAGACACATACAATGAGCAGTTCTTC.

CDR3 amino acids: CASRPYSARQGGEREQYF. The CDR3 DNA reads TGTGCCAGCAGGCCCTATTCGGCCCGACAGGGGGGCGAGAGAGAACAGTACTTC. V usage is TRBV28 and J usage is TRBJ2-5; TRBD1 aligns across 9 bases. The CDR3 spans 18 residues. Germline-derived CDR1 and CDR2 are MDHEN and SYDVKM. V lost 6 bases to trimming and J lost 11 bases; unmatched junction nucleotides: 25.

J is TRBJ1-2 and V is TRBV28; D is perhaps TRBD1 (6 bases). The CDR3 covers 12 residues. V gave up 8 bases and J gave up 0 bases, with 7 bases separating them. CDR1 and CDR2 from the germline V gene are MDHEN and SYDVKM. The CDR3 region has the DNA TGTGCCAGCCGGACAGCTAACTATGGCTACACCTTC. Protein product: CASRTANYGYTF.

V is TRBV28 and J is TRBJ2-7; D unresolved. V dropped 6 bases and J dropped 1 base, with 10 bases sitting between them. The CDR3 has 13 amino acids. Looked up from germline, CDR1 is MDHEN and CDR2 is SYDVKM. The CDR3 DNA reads TGTGCCAGCAGCCCGACTTATTCCTACGAGCAGTACTTC. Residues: CASSPTYSYEQYF.

CDR3 bases: TGTGCCAGCAGTTTAGGAACGGATGGCTACACCTTC. Residues: CASSLGTDGYTF. The V gene is TRBV12-3 or TRBV12-4, the J gene TRBJ1-2, with unresolved D. V lost 1 base and J 6 bases, leaving 6 bases between the germline ends. This CDR3 comprises 12 residues.

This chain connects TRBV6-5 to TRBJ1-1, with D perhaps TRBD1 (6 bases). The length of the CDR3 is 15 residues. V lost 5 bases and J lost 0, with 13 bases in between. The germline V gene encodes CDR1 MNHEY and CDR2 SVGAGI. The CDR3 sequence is CASSPVDRLNTEAFF. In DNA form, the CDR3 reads TGTGCCAGCAGTCCAGTGGACAGACTGAACACTGAAGCTTTCTTT.

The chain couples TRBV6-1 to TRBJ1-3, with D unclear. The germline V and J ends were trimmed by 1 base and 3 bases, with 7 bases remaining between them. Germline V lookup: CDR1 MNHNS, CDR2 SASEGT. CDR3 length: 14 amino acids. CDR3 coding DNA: TGTGCCAGCAGTGAAGGACATTTTGGAAACACCATATATTTT. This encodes CASSEGHFGNTIYF.

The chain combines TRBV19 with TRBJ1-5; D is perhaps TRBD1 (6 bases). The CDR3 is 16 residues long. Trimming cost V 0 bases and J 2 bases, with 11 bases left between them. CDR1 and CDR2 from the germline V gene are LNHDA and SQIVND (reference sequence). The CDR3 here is CASSIDRAGGNQPQHF. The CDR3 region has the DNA TGTGCCAGTAGTATAGATCGGGCAGGGGGCAATCAGCCCCAGCATTTT.

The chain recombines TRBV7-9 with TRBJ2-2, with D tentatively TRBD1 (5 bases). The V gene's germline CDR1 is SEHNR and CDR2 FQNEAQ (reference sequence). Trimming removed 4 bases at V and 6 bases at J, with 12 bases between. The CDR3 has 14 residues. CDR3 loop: CASSSYLGAGELFF. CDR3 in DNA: TGTGCCAGCAGCTCCTATCTAGGGGCCGGGGAGCTGTTTTTT.

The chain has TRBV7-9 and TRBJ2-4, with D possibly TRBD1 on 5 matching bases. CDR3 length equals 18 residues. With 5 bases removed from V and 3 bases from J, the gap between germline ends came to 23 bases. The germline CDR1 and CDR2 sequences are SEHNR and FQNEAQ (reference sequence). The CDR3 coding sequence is TGTGCCAGCAGCCCCAACATTCGACAGACTGAACACAAAAACATTCAGTACTTC. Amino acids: CASSPNIRQTEHKNIQYF.

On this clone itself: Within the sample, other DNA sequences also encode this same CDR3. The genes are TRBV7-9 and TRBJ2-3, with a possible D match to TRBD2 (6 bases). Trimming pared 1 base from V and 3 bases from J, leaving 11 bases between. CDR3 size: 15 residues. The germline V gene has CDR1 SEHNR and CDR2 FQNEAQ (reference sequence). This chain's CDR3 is CASSLGVGGTDTQYF. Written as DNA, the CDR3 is TGTGCCAGCAGCTTAGGGGTTGGGGGGACAGATACGCAGTATTTT.

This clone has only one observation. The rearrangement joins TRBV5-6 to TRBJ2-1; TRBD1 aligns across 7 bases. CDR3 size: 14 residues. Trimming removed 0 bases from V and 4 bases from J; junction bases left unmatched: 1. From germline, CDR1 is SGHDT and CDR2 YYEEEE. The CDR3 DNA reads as TGTGCCAGCAGCTTGGGGGACAGATACAATGAGCAGTTCTTC. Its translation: CASSLGDRYNEQFF.

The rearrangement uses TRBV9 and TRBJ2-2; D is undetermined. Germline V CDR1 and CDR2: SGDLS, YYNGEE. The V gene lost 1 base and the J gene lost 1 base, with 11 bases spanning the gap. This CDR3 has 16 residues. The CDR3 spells CASSVRGDGNTGELFF. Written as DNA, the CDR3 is TGTGCCAGCAGCGTAAGAGGTGATGGGAACACCGGGGAGCTGTTTTTT.

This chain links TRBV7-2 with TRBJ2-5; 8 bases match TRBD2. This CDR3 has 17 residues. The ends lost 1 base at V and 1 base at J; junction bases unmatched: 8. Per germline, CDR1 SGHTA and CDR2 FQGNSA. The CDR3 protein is CASSLVGAGGPQETQYF. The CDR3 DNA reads TGTGCCAGCAGCTTAGTGGGGGCGGGGGGACCCCAAGAGACCCAGTACTTC.

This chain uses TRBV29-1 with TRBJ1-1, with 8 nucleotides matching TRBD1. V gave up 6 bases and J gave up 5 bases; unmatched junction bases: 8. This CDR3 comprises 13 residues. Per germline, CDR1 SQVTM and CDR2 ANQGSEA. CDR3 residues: CSVDGQGRTEAFF. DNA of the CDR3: TGCAGCGTGGATGGACAGGGAAGGACTGAAGCTTTCTTT.

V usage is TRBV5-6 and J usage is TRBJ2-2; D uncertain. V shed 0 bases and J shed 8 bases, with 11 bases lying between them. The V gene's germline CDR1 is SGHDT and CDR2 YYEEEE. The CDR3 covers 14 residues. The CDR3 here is CASSLEFFGGELFF. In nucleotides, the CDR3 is TGTGCCAGCAGCTTGGAGTTTTTCGGGGGGGAGCTGTTTTTT.

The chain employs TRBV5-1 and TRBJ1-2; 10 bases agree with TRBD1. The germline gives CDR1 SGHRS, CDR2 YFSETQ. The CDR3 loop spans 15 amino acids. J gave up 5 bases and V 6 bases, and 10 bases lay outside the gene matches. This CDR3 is CASKLGQGMRYGYTF. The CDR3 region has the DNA TGCGCCAGCAAACTGGGACAGGGGATGAGGTATGGCTACACCTTC.